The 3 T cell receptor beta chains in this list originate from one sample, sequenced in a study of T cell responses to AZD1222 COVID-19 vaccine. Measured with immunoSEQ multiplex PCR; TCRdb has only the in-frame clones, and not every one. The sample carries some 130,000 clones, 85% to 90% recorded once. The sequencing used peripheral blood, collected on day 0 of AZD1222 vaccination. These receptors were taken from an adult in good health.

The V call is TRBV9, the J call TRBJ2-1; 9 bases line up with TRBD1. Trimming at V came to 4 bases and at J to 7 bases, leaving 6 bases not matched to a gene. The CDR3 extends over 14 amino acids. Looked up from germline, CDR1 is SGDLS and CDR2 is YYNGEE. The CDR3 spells CASSLPGTGNEQFF. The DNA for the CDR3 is TGTGCCAGCAGCCTGCCCGGGACAGGGAATGAGCAGTTCTTC.

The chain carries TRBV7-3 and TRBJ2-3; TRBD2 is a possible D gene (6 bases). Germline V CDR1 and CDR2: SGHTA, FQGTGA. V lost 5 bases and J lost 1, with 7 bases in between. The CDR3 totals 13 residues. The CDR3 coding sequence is TGTGCCAGCAGCCCGGGGGGCACAGATACGCAGTATTTT. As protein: CASSPGGTDTQYF.

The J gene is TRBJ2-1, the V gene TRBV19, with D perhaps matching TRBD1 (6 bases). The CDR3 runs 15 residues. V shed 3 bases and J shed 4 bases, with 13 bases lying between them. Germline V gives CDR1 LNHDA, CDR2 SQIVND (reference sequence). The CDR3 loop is CASSIGKGVYNEQFF. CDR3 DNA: TGTGCCAGTAGTATCGGAAAGGGGGTTTACAATGAGCAGTTCTTC.